This T cell receptor beta chain stems from a study of cytomegalovirus exposure and HLA in healthy donors. Trimming removed 0 bases from V and 4 bases from J, with 13 bases in between. The CDR3 is 16 residues long. CDR1 and CDR2 (germline): MRHNA, SNTAGT. PCR primers comprised 60 Vbeta and 13 Jbeta primers. TCRdb's table, derived via immunoSEQ multiplex PCR, lists solely in-frame clones and lacks some. Of roughly 97,000 clones in the sample, around 82% were seen once. This clone was found a few times. This chain links TRBV6-4 with TRBJ2-1; a possible D gene is TRBD1 (6 bases). The sequence derives from a woman in her forties in good health and CMV-seronegative. Sample: PBMCs. CDR3 DNA: TGTGCCAGCAGTGACTCGGGCAGGGGTCCTTACAATGAGCAGTTCTTC. Residues: CASSDSGRGPYNEQFF.